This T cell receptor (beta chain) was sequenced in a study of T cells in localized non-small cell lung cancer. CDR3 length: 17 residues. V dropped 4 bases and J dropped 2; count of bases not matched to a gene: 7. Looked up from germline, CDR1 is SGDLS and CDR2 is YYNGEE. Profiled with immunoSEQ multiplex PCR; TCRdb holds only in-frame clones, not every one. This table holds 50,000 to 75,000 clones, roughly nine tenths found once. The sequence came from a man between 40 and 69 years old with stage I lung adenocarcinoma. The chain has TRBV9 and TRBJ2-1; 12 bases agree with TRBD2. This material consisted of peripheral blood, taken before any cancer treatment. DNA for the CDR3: TGTGCCAGCAGCTTCTCGGGACTAGCGGGCCCCTACAATGAGCAGTTCTTC. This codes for CASSFSGLAGPYNEQFF.